A single sample is the source of the 13 T cell receptor beta chains below, sequenced in a study of blood T cells in healthy people across ages. Alongside a J-beta primer mix, a sample-barcoded 5' primer served in a second PCR lasting 7 to 11 cycles. TCRdb re-called the 5' RACE reads with MiXCR, one entry per CDR3 protein. The table lists about 730,000 distinct CDR3 sequences, roughly 44% of them singletons. Sequenced sample: blood. Receptors originate from a woman in her fifties or sixties in good health.

This clonotype has just a few counts. The chain is built from TRBV7-2 and TRBJ2-7; possibly TRBD2 for D (6 bases). Trimming took 4 bases from V and 4 from J, leaving 11 bases between them. CDR1 SGHTA and CDR2 FQGNSA come from the germline V gene. The CDR3 contains 13 residues. CDR3 in DNA: TGTGCCAGCAGCTCGGACTACCCATACGAGCAGTACTTC. Its translation: CASSSDYPYEQYF. The whole variable domain, remainder taken from reference TRBV7-2 and TRBJ2-7, is GAGVSQSPSNKVTEKGKDVELRCDPISGHTALYWYRQSLGQGLEFLIYFQGNSAPDKSGLPSDRFSAERTGGSVSTLTIQRTQQEDSAVYLCASSSDYPYEQYFGPGTRLTVT.

This clonotype was seen a handful of times. This chain connects TRBV25-1 to TRBJ2-1; 7 bases are shared with TRBD2. Losses at the gene ends were 1 base for V and 2 bases for J; bases not matched to a gene: 2. The CDR3 loop spans 15 amino acids. The germline V gene has CDR1 MGHDK and CDR2 SYGVNS. The CDR3 is CASSEWAGAYNEQFF. In DNA form, the CDR3 reads TGTGCCAGCAGTGAATGGGCGGGGGCCTACAATGAGCAGTTCTTC.

This clonotype has ten or more counts. The chain employs TRBV6-6 and TRBJ2-7; D is unclear. The germline V gene has CDR1 MNHNY and CDR2 SVGAGI (reference sequence). Deletions cut 6 bases from V and 5 bases from J, with 14 bases between. This CDR3 is 13 amino acids long. CDR3 nucleotides: TGTGCCAGCAGCCCCGGAGAGCCGAACGAGCAGTACTTC. Translation gives CASSPGEPNEQYF.

With regard to this clonotype: A read error may explain this, as a much larger clone is one base away. CDR3 residues: CANSSRDRRGKLFF. CDR3 DNA: TGTGCCAACAGCTCGCGGGACAGGAGGGGAAAACTGTTTTTT. V and J are TRBV7-2 and TRBJ1-4, with TRBD1 matching over 8 bases. The CDR3 length is 14 residues. CDR1 and CDR2 from the germline V gene are SGHTA and FQGNSA. The entire variable domain, with the rest obtained from reference TRBV7-2 and TRBJ1-4, is as follows: GAGVSQSPSNKVTEKGKDVELRCDPISGHTALYWYRQSLGQGLEFLIYFQGNSAPDKSGLPSDRFSAERTGGSVSTLTIQRTQQEDSAVYLCANSSRDRRGKLFFGSGTQLSVL.

V is TRBV3-1 and J is TRBJ1-2, with TRBD1 matching 10 bases. CDR1 and CDR2 from the germline V gene are LGHDT and YNNKEL (reference sequence). This CDR3 is 14 amino acids long. The V segment lost 4 bases and the J segment 7 bases; nucleotides outside the gene matches: 6. CDR3 DNA: TGTGCCAGCAGCCCGATGGACAGGGGGACTGGCTACACCTTC. This translates into CASSPMDRGTGYTF.

This clonotype was counted a few times. The J gene is TRBJ2-7, the V gene TRBV20-1; TRBD1 matches at 8 bases. Germline V gene sequence: CDR1 DFQATT, CDR2 SNEGSKA (reference sequence). The CDR3 has 12 residues. The V gene end was trimmed by 4 bases and the J gene end by 4 bases; junction bases not matched to a gene: 3. Written as DNA, the CDR3 is TGCAGTGCTACCAGACAGGGGTACGAGCAGTACTTC. Encoded protein: CSATRQGYEQYF.

The chain combines TRBV20-1 with TRBJ2-1; 8 positions match TRBD1. CDR3 length: 16 residues. Losses at the gene ends were 0 bases for V and 4 bases for J; bases not matched to a gene: 8. The germline gives CDR1 DFQATT, CDR2 SNEGSKA (reference sequence). CDR3 nucleotides: TGCAGTGCTAGAGACCCGACAGGGGTGCGGTACAATGAGCAGTTCTTC. Amino acids: CSARDPTGVRYNEQFF.

In this sample, this clonotype turned up once. This chain uses TRBV27 with TRBJ2-7; 8 nucleotides agree with TRBD2. V was clipped by 6 bases and J by 0 bases; unmatched bases: 4. The V gene's germline CDR1 is MNHEY and CDR2 SMNVEV (reference sequence). The CDR3 totals 14 residues. CDR3 amino acids: CASRLSGDSYEQYF. CDR3 nucleotides: TGTGCCAGCAGACTTAGCGGGGACTCCTACGAGCAGTACTTC.

The V and J genes are TRBV4-2 and TRBJ2-1; D possibly corresponds to TRBD2 (5 bases). Germline V gives CDR1 LGHNA, CDR2 YNFKEQ. CDR3 length: 17 amino acids. The V end lost 0 bases, the J end lost 2 bases, and 14 bases lay between the germline ends. The CDR3 coding sequence is TGTGCCAGCAGCCAAGATTATGGGAGTATCACCTACAATGAGCAGTTCTTC. Its translation is CASSQDYGSITYNEQFF.

The chain has TRBV4-2 and TRBJ2-4; unclear D gene. The CDR3 runs 17 residues. Between the trimmed V and J ends, which lost 0 bases and 1 base, there was a span of 13 bases. Germline loops: CDR1 LGHNA, CDR2 YNFKEQ. The CDR3 spells CASSQDPVNAAKNIQYF. In DNA, the CDR3 is TGTGCCAGCAGCCAAGACCCTGTAAACGCGGCCAAAAACATTCAGTACTTC.

The chain has TRBV6-5 and TRBJ1-5, with 8 nucleotides matching TRBD1. CDR3 size: 15 residues. The V segment lost 6 bases and the J segment 0 bases; nucleotides outside the gene matches: 4. CDR1 and CDR2 (germline): MNHEY, SVGAGI. CDR3 bases: TGTGCCAGCAGACTGACAGGGGATAGCAATCAGCCCCAGCATTTT. Amino acid sequence: CASRLTGDSNQPQHF.

This chain uses TRBV20-1 with TRBJ2-3; 7 nucleotides line up with TRBD2. The CDR3 spans 14 residues. The J segment lost 2 bases and the V segment lost 2 bases, leaving 4 bases of the junction unmatched. CDR1 and CDR2 (germline): DFQATT, SNEGSKA (reference sequence). Here the CDR3 reads CSARRLAATDTQYF. Written as DNA, the CDR3 is TGCAGTGCTAGACGCCTAGCGGCCACAGATACGCAGTATTTT.

V and J are TRBV6-5 and TRBJ1-4; 7 bases fit TRBD1. Germline lookup yields CDR1 MNHEY and CDR2 SVGAGI. The ends lost 5 bases at V and 6 bases at J; junction bases unmatched: 12. The CDR3 covers 16 residues. This chain's CDR3 is CASSRATGTADEKLFF. CDR3 DNA sequence: TGTGCCAGCAGTCGCGCCACCGGGACAGCAGATGAAAAACTGTTTTTT.